This T cell receptor (beta chain) emerged from a study of blood T cell repertoires in COVID-19. Background on the study: The cDNA or gDNA used as material had been derived from T cells, B-cell-depleted T cells, or PBMCs.

Those who participated ranged in age from roughly 18 to 90 years and resided in 20 to 30 US areas. Clinical history as reported by participants underpinned cohort assignment. A case of COVID-19 had been met by exposed participants within 2 weeks before study entry. Produced via immunoSEQ multiplex PCR; TCRdb's table is partial and in-frame only. This sample has fewer than 250,000 clones, with 80% to 85% found just once. Germline trimming cut 4 bases from V and 6 bases from J; bases unmatched to any gene: 3. This CDR3 region has 14 residues. Looked up from germline, CDR1 is LGHNA and CDR2 is YSLEER. The rearrangement joins TRBV4-3 to TRBJ1-4; TRBD1 aligns across 9 bases. The sequenced material came from PBMCs or T cells enriched from blood (not recorded which). The sequence derives from a woman aged 30 to 39 who had been exposed to COVID-19. The CDR3 DNA sequence: TGCGCCAGCAGCCGCCGGGACAGGGATGAAAAACTGTTTTTT. Amino acid sequence: CASSRRDRDEKLFF.